This T cell receptor (beta chain) was sequenced in a study of CD8+CD57+ T cells in acquired aplastic anemia. As for the study in general: On average, sorted CD4+ and CD8+ cells gave 3.2 ug of DNA. The study obtained 10 million to 12 million reads on average for CD4+ cells from healthy donors.

TCR beta VDJ combinations and CDR3 sequences were profiled from genomic DNA. TCRdb called the reads again in MiXCR, with one record for every CDR3 protein. The profile shows some 70,000 distinct CDR3 sequences, 54% of them singletons. This clonotype occurred a few times. The target antigen is unknown. Findings and caveats of the study: Between patients and controls, some 31 CD8+ CDR3 sequences were found in common.

The source material was sorted CD4+, CD8+, or CD8+CD57+ T cells (not recorded which) from PBMCs. The TCR sequence derives from a human donor in good health, serving as a control.

CDR3 in amino acids: CASSLAGLTTLAQYF. The CDR3, as DNA: TGTGCCAGCAGCTTAGCAGGACTGACCACGTTGGCCCAGTACTTC. This chain joins TRBV7-9 and TRBJ2-5; tentatively, D is TRBD2 (5 bases). Trimming stripped 0 bases from V and 9 bases from J, with 17 bases between. The germline gives CDR1 SEHNR, CDR2 FQNEAQ (reference sequence). The CDR3 runs 15 residues.